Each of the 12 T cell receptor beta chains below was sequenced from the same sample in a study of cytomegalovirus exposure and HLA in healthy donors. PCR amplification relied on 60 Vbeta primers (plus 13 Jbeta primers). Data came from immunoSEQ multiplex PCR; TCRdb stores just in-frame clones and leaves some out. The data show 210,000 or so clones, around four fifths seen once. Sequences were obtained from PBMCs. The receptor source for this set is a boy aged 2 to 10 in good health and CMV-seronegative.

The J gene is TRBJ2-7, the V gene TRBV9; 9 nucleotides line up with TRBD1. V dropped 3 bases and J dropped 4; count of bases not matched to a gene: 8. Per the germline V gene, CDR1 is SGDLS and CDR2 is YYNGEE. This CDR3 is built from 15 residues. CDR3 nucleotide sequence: TGTGCCAGCAGCGCCTCCGGGACAGGGACATACGAGCAGTACTTC. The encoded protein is CASSASGTGTYEQYF.

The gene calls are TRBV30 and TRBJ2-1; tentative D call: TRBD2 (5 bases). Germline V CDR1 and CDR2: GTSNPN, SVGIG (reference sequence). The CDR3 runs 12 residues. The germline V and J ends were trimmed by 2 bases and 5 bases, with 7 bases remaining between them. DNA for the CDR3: TGTGCCTGGAGTTTCGGGGACAATGAGCAGTTCTTC. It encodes CAWSFGDNEQFF.

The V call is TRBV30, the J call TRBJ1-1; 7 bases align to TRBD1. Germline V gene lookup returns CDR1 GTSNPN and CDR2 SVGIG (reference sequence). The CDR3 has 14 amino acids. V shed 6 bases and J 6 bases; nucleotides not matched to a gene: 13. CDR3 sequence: CACYRGSTRSEAFF. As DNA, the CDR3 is TGTGCCTGCTACAGGGGCAGTACGAGATCTGAAGCTTTCTTT.

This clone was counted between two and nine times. The CDR3 reads CASSGGNSGANVLTF. The CDR3 coding sequence is TGTGCCAGCAGTGGAGGCAACTCTGGGGCCAACGTCCTGACTTTC. The rearrangement uses TRBV6-1 and TRBJ2-6; D not resolved. This CDR3 spans 15 amino acids. V shed 4 bases and J shed 0 bases, with 7 bases lying between them. Germline V gene sequence: CDR1 MNHNS, CDR2 SASEGT.

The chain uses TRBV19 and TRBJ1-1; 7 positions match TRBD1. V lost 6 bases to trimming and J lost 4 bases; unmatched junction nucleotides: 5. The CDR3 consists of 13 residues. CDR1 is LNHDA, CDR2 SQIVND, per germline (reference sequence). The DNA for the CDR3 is TGTGCCAGTAGCAAGACAGGGTTCACTGAAGCTTTCTTT. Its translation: CASSKTGFTEAFF.

CDR3 sequence: CASSGGTTWPGELFF. The CDR3 DNA is TGTGCCAGCAGCGGCGGGACTACCTGGCCCGGGGAGCTGTTTTTT. V gene TRBV5-4 combines with J gene TRBJ2-2; TRBD2 aligns across 7 bases. V was clipped by 4 bases and J by 6 bases; unmatched bases: 9. The CDR3 runs to 15 residues. CDR1 and CDR2 (germline): SGHNT, YYREEE (reference sequence).

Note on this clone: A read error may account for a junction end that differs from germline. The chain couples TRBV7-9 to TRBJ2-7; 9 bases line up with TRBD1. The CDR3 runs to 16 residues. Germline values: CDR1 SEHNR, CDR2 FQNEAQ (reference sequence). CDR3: CSSSAHPGQGLYEQYF. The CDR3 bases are TGTTCCAGCAGCGCCCACCCGGGACAGGGCCTCTACGAGCAGTACTTC. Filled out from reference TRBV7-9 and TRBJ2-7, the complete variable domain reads DTGVSQNPRHKITKRGQNVTFRCDPISEHNRLYWYRQTLGQGPEFLTYFQNEAQLEKSRLLSDRFSAERPKGSFSTLEIQRTEQGDSAMYLCSSSAHPGQGLYEQYFGPGTRLTVT.

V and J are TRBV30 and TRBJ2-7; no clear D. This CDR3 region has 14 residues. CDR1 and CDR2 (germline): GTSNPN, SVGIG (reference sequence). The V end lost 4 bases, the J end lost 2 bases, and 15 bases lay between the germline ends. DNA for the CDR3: TGTGCCTGGAACCCTATCGGCGGTCCCTACGAGCAGTACTTC. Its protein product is CAWNPIGGPYEQYF. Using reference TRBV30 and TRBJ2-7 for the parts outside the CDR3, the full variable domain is SQTIHQWPATLVQPVGSPLSLECTVEGTSNPNLYWYRQAAGRGLQLLFYSVGIGQISSEVPQNLSASRPQDRQFILSSKKLLLSDSGFYLCAWNPIGGPYEQYFGPGTRLTVT.

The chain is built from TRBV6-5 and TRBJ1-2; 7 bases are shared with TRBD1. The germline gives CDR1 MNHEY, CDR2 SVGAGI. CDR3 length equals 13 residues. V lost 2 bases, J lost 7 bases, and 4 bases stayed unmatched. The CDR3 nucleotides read TGTGCCAGCAGTTACAGGGGGCGTCTTGGCTACACCTTC. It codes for CASSYRGRLGYTF.

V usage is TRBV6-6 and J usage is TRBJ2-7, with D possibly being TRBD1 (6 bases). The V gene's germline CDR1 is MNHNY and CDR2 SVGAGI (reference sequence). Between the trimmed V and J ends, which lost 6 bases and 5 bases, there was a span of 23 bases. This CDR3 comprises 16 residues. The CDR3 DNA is TGTGCCAGCAGCAGTGATAGTAGGCAGGGGTTACACGAGCAGTACTTC. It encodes CASSSDSRQGLHEQYF.

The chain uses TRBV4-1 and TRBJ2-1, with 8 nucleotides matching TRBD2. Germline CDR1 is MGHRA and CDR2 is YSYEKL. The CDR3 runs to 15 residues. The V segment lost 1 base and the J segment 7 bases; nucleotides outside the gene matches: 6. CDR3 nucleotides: TGCGCCAGCAGCCAAGGGGCGGGAGGACTAAATGAGCAGTTCTTC. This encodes CASSQGAGGLNEQFF.

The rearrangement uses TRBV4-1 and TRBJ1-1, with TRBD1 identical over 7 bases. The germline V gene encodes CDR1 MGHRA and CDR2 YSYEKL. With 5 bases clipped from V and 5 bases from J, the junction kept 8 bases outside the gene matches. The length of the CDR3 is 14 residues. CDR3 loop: CASSSRGPGTEAFF. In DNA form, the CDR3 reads TGCGCCAGCAGCAGTAGGGGGCCGGGGACTGAAGCTTTCTTT.